The clone carrying this T cell receptor (beta chain) was recorded a few times. The whole isolated RNA underwent reverse transcription, so sequencing captured expressed TCRB transcripts. It was found that naive, central memory and regulatory T cell samples averaged approximately 3.5 million reads. Clones were read by immunoSEQ multiplex PCR, and TCRdb kept only the in-frame ones, dropping some. The sample lists hundreds of thousands of clones, roughly 9.6% occurring once. The sample is drawn from a study of beta chain features in type 1 diabetes. This CDR3 comprises 16 residues. The V gene's germline CDR1 is SQVTM and CDR2 ANQGSEA. Trimming took off 0 bases at V and 6 bases at J, with 18 bases between the two ends.

This chain uses TRBV29-1 with TRBJ2-1, with a tentative D call TRBD2 (5 bases). This TCR derives from a woman in her twenties or thirties in good health. The sample consisted of naive CD4+ T cells from blood. This CDR3 is CSVEDLGGSRGNEQFF. CDR3 DNA sequence: TGCAGCGTTGAAGATCTTGGCGGCAGCCGGGGCAATGAGCAGTTCTTC.